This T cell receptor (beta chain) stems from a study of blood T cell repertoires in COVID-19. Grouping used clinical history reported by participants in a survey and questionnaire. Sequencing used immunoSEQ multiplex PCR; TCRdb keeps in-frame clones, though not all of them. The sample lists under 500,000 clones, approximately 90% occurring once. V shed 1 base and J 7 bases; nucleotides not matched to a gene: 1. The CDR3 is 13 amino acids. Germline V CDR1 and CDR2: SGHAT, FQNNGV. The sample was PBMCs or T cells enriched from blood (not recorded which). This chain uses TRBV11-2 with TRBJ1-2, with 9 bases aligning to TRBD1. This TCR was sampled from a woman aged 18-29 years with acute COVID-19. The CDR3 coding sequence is TGTGCCAGCAGCTTAGGACAGGGGGTTGGCTACACCTTC. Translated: CASSLGQGVGYTF.